The rows below give T cell receptor beta chains drawn from one sample of a study of cytomegalovirus exposure and HLA in healthy donors. The assay was immunoSEQ multiplex PCR, and TCRdb's table has in-frame clones only and misses some. The data show over 120,000 clones, roughly three quarters seen once. Sequencing input: PBMCs. Receptor source: a female donor in good health and CMV-seronegative. Each CDR3 is given with its conserved first and last residue. The D gene is left open where the match is weak. Clone size is not always given. Where it is, it says once, few, many or a class for expanded clones.

v_gene,d_gene,abundance,j_gene,CDR3aa,CDR3nt
TRBV6-6,-,-,TRBJ1-6,CASSYSTGSPLHF,TGTGCCAGCAGTTACTCGACGGGGTCACCCCTCCACTTT
TRBV7-2,TRBD1,-,TRBJ1-1,CASSLLDQGASMNTEAFF,TGTGCCAGCAGCTTATTGGATCAGGGGGCTTCCATGAACACTGAAGCTTTCTTT
TRBV5-1,TRBD1,-,TRBJ2-7,CASSLYGTDNISYEQYF,TGCGCCAGCAGCTTATACGGGACAGATAATATTTCCTACGAGCAGTACTTC
TRBV9,-,-,TRBJ2-2,CASSVRGTGELFF,TGTGCCAGCAGCGTGCGGGGCACCGGGGAGCTGTTTTTT
TRBV28,-,few,TRBJ1-3,CASNRAGAGNTIYF,TGTGCCAGCAACAGGGCGGGGGCTGGAAACACCATATATTTT
TRBV5-1,TRBD1,-,TRBJ2-2,CASSLVTGGLNGELFF,TGCGCCAGCAGCTTGGTAACAGGGGGTCTTAACGGGGAGCTGTTTTTT
TRBV19,-,-,TRBJ1-2,CASRREGYTF,TGTGCCAGTAGGAGGGAGGGCTACACCTTC
TRBV19,TRBD2,-,TRBJ2-1,CASRKSGLAGEPYNEQFF,TGTGCCAGTAGAAAATCGGGACTAGCGGGGGAACCCTACAATGAGCAGTTCTTC
TRBV7-3,-,-,TRBJ1-1,CASSPKGGAEAFF,TGTGCCAGCAGCCCCAAAGGGGGGGCTGAAGCTTTCTTT
TRBV2,-,few,TRBJ2-6,CASSELWDTSGANVLTF,TGTGCCAGCAGTGAACTTTGGGACACATCTGGGGCCAACGTCCTGACTTTC
TRBV29-1,-,-,TRBJ1-1,CSADNANTEAFF,TGCAGCGCAGACAATGCGAACACTGAAGCTTTCTTT
TRBV7-9,-,-,TRBJ1-1,CASSFLEDTEAFF,TGTGCCAGCAGCTTTCTAGAGGACACTGAAGCTTTCTTT
TRBV4-1,TRBD1,-,TRBJ2-7,CASSHTGANYEQYF,TGCGCCAGCAGCCACACAGGGGCTAACTACGAGCAGTACTTC
TRBV5-6,-,-,TRBJ2-2,CASSGLLRDTGELFF,TGTGCCAGCAGTGGACTACTCCGAGACACCGGGGAGCTGTTTTTT
TRBV27,TRBD1,-,TRBJ1-5,CATLFPGRGHGEVGNQPQHF,TGTGCCACCCTATTCCCGGGCAGGGGGCACGGGGAGGTGGGCAATCAGCCCCAGCATTTT
TRBV19,-,-,TRBJ2-1,CASSRGLFNEQFF,TGTGCCAGTAGTAGGGGACTGTTCAATGAGCAGTTCTTC
TRBV6-6,-,-,TRBJ1-2,CASTDPGLEGYTF,TGTGCCAGCACCGATCCAGGATTGGAAGGCTACACCTTC
TRBV28,TRBD1,few,TRBJ2-7,CASSLVAGGGEQYF,TGTGCCAGCAGTTTAGTGGCAGGGGGCGGCGAGCAGTACTTC
TRBV7-9,-,-,TRBJ1-6,CASSLDRSSYNSPLHF,TGTGCCAGCAGCTTAGACAGGAGCTCCTATAATTCACCCCTCCACTTT
TRBV18,TRBD1,-,TRBJ2-7,CASSRIGTGNEQYF,TGTGCCAGCTCACGAATCGGGACAGGTAACGAGCAGTACTTC
TRBV28,-,-,TRBJ1-2,CASRGRANYGYPF,TGTGCCAGCAGGGGGAGGGCTAACTATGGCTACCCCTTC
TRBV2,-,-,TRBJ2-7,CASSEQVGYEQYF,TGTGCCAGCAGTGAACAGGTGGGCTACGAGCAGTACTTC
TRBV5-1,-,once,TRBJ2-7,CASSPREDWSSYEQYF,TGCGCCAGCTCACCCCGTGAGGACTGGAGCTCCTACGAGCAGTACTTC
TRBV25-1,-,-,TRBJ1-1,CASSIYGLGKGAEAFF,TGTGCCAGCAGTATTTACGGGTTGGGAAAGGGGGCTGAAGCTTTCTTT
TRBV28,-,-,TRBJ2-3,CASSWEASLSDTQYF,TGTGCCAGCAGCTGGGAGGCGAGTCTCTCAGATACGCAGTATTTT
TRBV9,-,-,TRBJ1-5,CASPPSAPGEFGINQPQHF,TGTGCCAGCCCCCCTTCGGCACCGGGGGAATTCGGGATCAATCAGCCCCAGCATTTT
TRBV7-9,TRBD1,few,TRBJ2-7,CASSLAGTVEQYF,TGTGCCAGCAGCTTAGCGGGGACAGTCGAGCAGTACTTC
TRBV2,TRBD1,-,TRBJ2-1,CASTTRTGRGNEQFF,TGTGCCAGCACCACAAGGACAGGGCGCGGGAATGAGCAGTTCTTC
TRBV5-1,TRBD2,-,TRBJ2-7,CASSPTAGPSYEQYF,TGCGCCAGCAGCCCGACAGCGGGACCCTCCTACGAGCAGTACTTC
TRBV28,-,-,TRBJ2-7,CASSFGGADYEQYF,TGTGCCAGCAGTTTTGGGGGGGCGGATTACGAGCAGTACTTC
TRBV28,-,-,TRBJ1-4,CASSTITGPGQKLFF,TGTGCCAGCAGCACGATTACAGGGCCCGGGCAAAAACTGTTTTTT
TRBV30,-,-,TRBJ2-2,CAWSVLETGELFF,TGTGCCTGGAGTGTACTGGAGACCGGGGAGCTGTTTTTT
TRBV5-1,TRBD2,-,TRBJ2-5,CASSSSSGGSFTQETQYF,TGCGCCAGCAGCAGTAGTAGCGGGGGCTCGTTTACCCAAGAGACCCAGTACTTC
TRBV5-1,-,-,TRBJ1-4,CASSKEGQGAGEKLFF,TGCGCCAGCAGCAAGGAGGGTCAAGGGGCTGGGGAAAAACTGTTTTTT
TRBV7-9,TRBD2,-,TRBJ2-7,CASSQGLAGGPRSYEQYF,TGTGCCAGCAGCCAGGGACTAGCGGGAGGCCCTAGGTCCTACGAGCAGTACTTC
TRBV28,TRBD2,-,TRBJ2-1,CASSFSLTSGQVTNEQFF,TGTGCCAGCAGTTTCTCCCTTACTAGCGGGCAGGTCACCAATGAGCAGTTCTTC
TRBV27,-,-,TRBJ2-1,CASSLGRQRRQYNEQFF,TGTGCCAGCAGTTTAGGGCGTCAGAGGAGGCAATACAATGAGCAGTTCTTC
TRBV7-9,-,-,TRBJ2-7,CASSFEHGVDEQYF,TGTGCCAGCAGCTTTGAACACGGGGTGGACGAGCAGTACTTC
TRBV15,-,-,TRBJ2-5,CATSRTTDLQETQYF,TGTGCCACCAGCAGAACCACAGATCTCCAAGAGACCCAGTACTTC
TRBV6-6,-,once,TRBJ2-7,CASSTSGGEIYEQYF,TGTGCCAGCAGTACCTCCGGGGGAGAAATCTACGAGCAGTACTTC
TRBV7-2,-,once,TRBJ1-3,CASSLDSHSGNTIYF,TGTGCCAGCAGTCTAGACAGTCACTCTGGAAACACCATATATTTT
TRBV10-2,TRBD2,few,TRBJ2-3,CASSESSSGSTDTQYF,TGCGCCAGCAGTGAGTCGTCTAGCGGAAGCACAGATACGCAGTATTTT
TRBV28,TRBD1,-,TRBJ1-5,CASTPGQFNQPQHF,TGTGCCAGCACCCCGGGACAGTTCAATCAGCCCCAGCATTTT
TRBV28,-,-,TRBJ1-2,CASSLSGIYGYTF,TGTGCCAGCAGTTTAAGCGGCATCTATGGCTACACCTTC
TRBV5-1,-,-,TRBJ1-1,CASSSELNTEAFF,TGCGCCAGCAGCTCAGAATTGAACACTGAAGCTTTCTTT
TRBV9,-,once,TRBJ2-7,CASSRSGSTYEQYF,TGTGCCAGCAGCAGGAGCGGTTCCACCTACGAGCAGTACTTC
TRBV5-4,-,-,TRBJ2-3,CASSRGGPDTQYF,TGTGCCAGCAGCCGCGGGGGCCCAGATACGCAGTATTTT